This T cell receptor (beta chain) was recorded in a study of T cells in localized non-small cell lung cancer. The assay was immunoSEQ multiplex PCR, and TCRdb's table has in-frame clones only and misses some. The table records roughly 1,700 clones, around a fifth of them present only once. Germline V CDR1 and CDR2: SGHNT, YENEEA. The length of the CDR3 is 18 residues. The V segment lost 7 bases and the J segment 0 bases; nucleotides outside the gene matches: 9. The input for sequencing was normal lung tissue next to the tumor, taken before any cancer treatment. The genes are TRBV11-3 and TRBJ2-1, with 13 bases aligning to TRBD2. This TCR was sampled from a woman aged 40 to 75 with stage III squamous cell lung carcinoma. CDR3 sequence: CASTSGTSGTFSYNEQFF. CDR3 coding DNA: TGTGCCAGCACCTCCGGGACTAGCGGGACCTTCTCCTACAATGAGCAGTTCTTC. Drawing the rest from reference TRBV11-3 and TRBJ2-1, the complete variable domain is EAGVVQSPRYKIIEKKQPVAFWCNPISGHNTLYWYLQNLGQGPELLIRYENEEAVDDSQLPKDRFSAERLKGVDSTLKIQPAELGDSAVYLCASTSGTSGTFSYNEQFFGPGTRLTVL.